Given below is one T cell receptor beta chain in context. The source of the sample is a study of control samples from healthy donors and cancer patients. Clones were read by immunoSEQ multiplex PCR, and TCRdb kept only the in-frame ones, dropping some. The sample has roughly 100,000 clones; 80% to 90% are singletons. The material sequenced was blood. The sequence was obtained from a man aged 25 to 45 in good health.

This CDR3 reads CATRGQGKGSGNTIYF. CDR3 bases: TGTGCCACCCGGGGACAGGGAAAGGGCTCTGGAAACACCATATATTTT. V usage is TRBV15 and J usage is TRBJ1-3; 9 bases align to TRBD1. CDR3 length: 16 residues. The germline V gene encodes CDR1 LNHNV and CDR2 YYDKDF (reference sequence). Losses at the gene ends were 8 bases for V and 0 bases for J; bases not matched to a gene: 8.